The following is a T cell receptor beta chain sequence with its context. The sample holds a few counts of this clonotype. Its recognized antigen is unknown. Per-base qualities were not stored, and no clone one base away is much larger. These data belong to a study of T-cell reconstitution after alpha-beta-depleted transplantation in children (TCRdb year 2016). Broadly, across the study: The study quantitatively tracked T-cell immune reconstitution after TCRalphabeta/CD19-depleted allogeneic hematopoietic cell transplantation in children using TCR repertoire profiling.

The V end gives up 8 bases and the J end 3 bases, leaving 8 bases in the junction not matched to a gene. The CDR3 covers 15 residues, taking in both the cysteine and the phenylalanine. Just the 45-base CDR3 DNA is kept, in frame starting at base 1. CDR1 and CDR2 are drawn from the germline V gene (reference sequence): SGHNT, YYREEE. To prepare the library, PCR was applied. Sequenced on an Illumina HiSeq 2500. To normalize quantification of the TCRbeta repertoire, the TCR libraries were built with molecular barcoding that relied on unique molecular identifiers. TCRdb passed the public sequencing reads through fastp at Q25 and MiXCR, retaining productive beta sequences. Rows merge per CDR3 protein into single entries with the most common DNA and genes. The sample data list about 540,000 distinct CDR3 sequences, and 18% of these were observed just once. Together, the top ten hold more than 2.5% of the sample.

The chain couples TRBV5-4 to TRBJ2-1, with TRBD2 matching 10 junction bases. The material was PBMCs from the stem cell graft donor, obtained from the stem cell graft. This sequence was found in a human donor who donated a stem cell graft to a child with acute lymphoblastic leukemia. The CDR3 in this case is CASRSGRGLYNEQFF. The DNA sequence follows: TGTGCCAGTCGAAGCGGGAGGGGTCTCTACAATGAGCAGTTCTTC.